The 20 T cell receptor beta chains below come from one sample, sequenced in a study of cytomegalovirus exposure and HLA in healthy donors. 60 Vbeta and 13 Jbeta primers were used in PCR. TCRdb's copy holds only in-frame clones and misses some; the assay was immunoSEQ multiplex PCR. The sample lists 150,000 to 200,000 clones, 81% occurring once. The source material was PBMCs. All receptors derive from a man in his late teens or twenties in good health and CMV-seronegative.

The V call is TRBV12-5, the J call TRBJ1-2; possible D gene TRBD1, 5 bases. The CDR3 is made up of 18 amino acids. Per germline, CDR1 LGHNT and CDR2 FRNRAP. Trimming stripped 0 bases from V and 6 bases from J, with 23 bases between. The chain's CDR3 is CASGLVIYRQSSPDGYTF. CDR3 DNA sequence: TGTGCTAGTGGTTTGGTAATATACAGGCAATCCTCCCCCGATGGCTACACCTTC.

The chain joins TRBV9 to TRBJ2-7, with 8 bases identical to TRBD2. The CDR3 consists of 15 residues. Germline V lookup: CDR1 SGDLS, CDR2 YYNGEE. The V gene end was trimmed by 4 bases and the J gene end by 4 bases; junction bases not matched to a gene: 10. The CDR3 here is CASSREAGVWYEQYF. The CDR3 nucleotides are TGTGCCAGCAGCCGGGAAGCGGGAGTATGGTACGAGCAGTACTTC.

The V gene is TRBV19, the J gene TRBJ1-2, with 7 positions matching TRBD1. CDR3 length: 13 amino acids. Trimming removed 6 bases from V and 6 bases from J; junction bases left unmatched: 7. Germline assignment: CDR1 LNHDA and CDR2 SQIVND (reference sequence). As DNA, the CDR3 is TGTGCCAGTAGGATGGGACAGCTTAATGGCTACACCTTC. It yields the protein CASRMGQLNGYTF.

This rearrangement joins TRBV15 to TRBJ1-5, with D maybe TRBD1 (5 bases). The CDR3 has 14 amino acids. CDR1 and CDR2 from the germline V gene are LNHNV and YYDKDF (reference sequence). With 0 bases removed from V and 6 bases from J, the gap between germline ends came to 9 bases. CDR3 amino acids: CATSRDQGGQPQHF. In DNA form, the CDR3 reads TGTGCCACCAGCAGAGATCAGGGCGGTCAGCCCCAGCATTTT.

The CDR3 spells CASSPPTDRGRETQYF. The CDR3 DNA reads TGTGCCAGCTCACCACCAACGGACAGGGGACGGGAGACCCAGTACTTC. J is TRBJ2-5 and V is TRBV18; 9 bases line up with TRBD1. CDR3 length: 16 amino acids. The V gene's germline CDR1 is KGHSH and CDR2 LQKENI. V was clipped by 0 bases and J by 5 bases; unmatched bases: 7.

This sequence joins TRBV30 and TRBJ2-7; D remains unclear. The CDR3 contains 12 residues. CDR1 GTSNPN and CDR2 SVGIG come from the germline V gene (reference sequence). Trimming stripped 0 bases from V and 4 bases from J, with 7 bases between. The CDR3 is CAWSVTTYEQYF. Here the CDR3 DNA reads TGTGCCTGGAGTGTGACAACTTACGAGCAGTACTTC.

The rearrangement uses TRBV11-2 and TRBJ2-7; tentatively, D is TRBD2 (6 bases). This CDR3 is 15 amino acids long. The V end lost 5 bases, the J end lost 6 bases, and 20 bases lay between the germline ends. Germline loops: CDR1 SGHAT, CDR2 FQNNGV. The CDR3 here is CASSGTYRRGREQYF. For the CDR3, the DNA is TGTGCCAGCAGCGGGACTTATAGGCGGGGCCGCGAGCAGTACTTC. Variable domain in full (rest from reference TRBV11-2 and TRBJ2-7): EAGVAQSPRYKIIEKRQSVAFWCNPISGHATLYWYQQILGQGPKLLIQFQNNGVVDDSQLPKDRFSAERLKGVDSTLKIQPAKLEDSAVYLCASSGTYRRGREQYFGPGTRLTVT.

The genes are TRBV5-1 and TRBJ1-2; TRBD1 is a possible D gene (6 bases). Trimming cost V 4 bases and J 3 bases, with 10 bases left between them. The V gene's germline CDR1 is SGHRS and CDR2 YFSETQ. The CDR3 length is 13 residues. The CDR3 region is CASSRDIDYGYTF. The DNA for the CDR3 is TGCGCCAGCAGCAGGGACATAGACTATGGCTACACCTTC.

The rearrangement joins TRBV5-4 to TRBJ1-2; possibly TRBD1 for D (5 bases). The length of the CDR3 is 15 residues. CDR1 is SGHNT and CDR2 is YYREEE in the germline V gene (reference sequence). V lost 1 base and J 6 bases, leaving 16 bases between the germline ends. CDR3 nucleotides: TGTGCCAGCAGCTTGTCTAAGGGCAGGGTGGATGGCTACACCTTC. This codes for CASSLSKGRVDGYTF.

This clone was observed once. The rearrangement links TRBV12-2 to TRBJ2-7; TRBD1, as called in the table, went unchecked against the DNA. TRBV12-2 is marked as a pseudogene. This CDR3 spans 15 amino acids. The CDR3 nucleotides are TGTGCAAGTCGCTTAGGTCCATTAGGGGGCTACGAGCAGTACTTC. It specifies CASRLGPLGGYEQYF.

The chain is built from TRBV5-1 and TRBJ2-5, with 9 bases identical to TRBD2. The length of the CDR3 is 16 residues. The germline CDR1 and CDR2 sequences are SGHRS and YFSETQ. The trim removed 1 base at V and 1 base at J, leaving 5 bases unmatched. The CDR3 region has the DNA TGCGCCAGCAGCTTGTGGCGGGAGGGCCTCCAAGAGACCCAGTACTTC. Its translation is CASSLWREGLQETQYF.

The CDR3 here is CASSFRTGESEKLFF. The CDR3 region has the DNA TGCGCCAGCAGTTTTCGGACAGGGGAGAGTGAAAAACTGTTTTTT. The chain has TRBV5-1 and TRBJ1-4; 9 nucleotides agree with TRBD1. The CDR3 contains 15 residues. J was trimmed by 7 bases and V by 5 bases; bases with no gene match: 9. Per the germline V gene, CDR1 is SGHRS and CDR2 is YFSETQ.

Notes on this clone: The sample carries other DNA sequences with the same CDR3. The V call is TRBV7-2, the J call TRBJ2-2; the D gene is possibly TRBD1 (5 bases). The germline V gene encodes CDR1 SGHTA and CDR2 FQGNSA. The CDR3 runs 14 residues. V shed 5 bases and J shed 1 base, with 8 bases lying between them. The CDR3 loop is CASSLGQNTGELFF. CDR3 nucleotides: TGTGCCAGCAGCCTCGGACAGAACACCGGGGAGCTGTTTTTT.

DNA of the CDR3: TGTGCCAGCAGCGCGACTAGCGGGGGGTACGAGCAGTACTTC. Translating gives CASSATSGGYEQYF. The V call is TRBV7-2, the J call TRBJ2-7; TRBD2 agrees at 13 bases. J was trimmed by 4 bases and V by 5 bases; bases with no gene match: 2. This CDR3 has 14 residues. Germline CDR1 and CDR2: SGHTA and FQGNSA.

In this sample, this clone turned up a few times. The chain recombines TRBV27 with TRBJ2-2; 9 bases line up with TRBD1. CDR3 length: 16 residues. V trimming: 5 bases; J trimming: 6 bases; junction bases outside the gene matches: 10. Germline lookup yields CDR1 MNHEY and CDR2 SMNVEV (reference sequence). The CDR3 protein is CASSPRQGVFSGELFF. CDR3 nucleotide sequence: TGTGCCAGCAGTCCGAGACAGGGGGTCTTTTCCGGGGAGCTGTTTTTT.

The chain combines TRBV19 with TRBJ2-5; 7 nucleotides match TRBD1. The V gene's germline CDR1 is LNHDA and CDR2 SQIVND (reference sequence). This CDR3 contains 15 residues. V shed 2 bases, J shed 5 bases, and the junction held 8 bases outside the gene matches. In DNA form, the CDR3 reads TGTGCCAGTAGTATACTCAGACAGGGTGTGGAGACCCAGTACTTC. This sequence encodes CASSILRQGVETQYF.

V and J are TRBV19 and TRBJ2-1; 10 bases are shared with TRBD2. The CDR3 consists of 16 residues. The J segment lost 2 bases and the V segment lost 3 bases, leaving 4 bases of the junction unmatched. CDR1 is LNHDA and CDR2 is SQIVND in the germline V gene (reference sequence). The chain's CDR3 is CASSIPGLAAYNEQFF. The CDR3 DNA is TGTGCCAGTAGTATCCCCGGACTAGCGGCCTACAATGAGCAGTTCTTC.

This chain uses TRBV7-2 with TRBJ2-7, with D perhaps TRBD2 (7 bases). The CDR3 length is 15 residues. The V gene's germline CDR1 is SGHTA and CDR2 FQGNSA. V shed 1 base and J shed 6 bases, with 16 bases lying between them. CDR3 DNA sequence: TGTGCCAGCAGCTTAGGAGGGGGGGGGCTTGGCGAGCAGTACTTC. Protein product: CASSLGGGGLGEQYF.

This clone has a handful of counts. This chain connects TRBV7-9 to TRBJ2-7; D gene unclear. This CDR3 is built from 15 residues. Trimming removed 7 bases from V and 0 bases from J, with 16 bases in between. Germline V lookup: CDR1 SEHNR, CDR2 FQNEAQ (reference sequence). Here the CDR3 DNA reads TGTGCCAGCACCCCGACAATGGCCGGCTCCTACGAGCAGTACTTC. Translating it yields CASTPTMAGSYEQYF.

The genes are TRBV5-5 and TRBJ2-5; D call uncertain. The CDR3 spans 12 residues. The V gene's germline CDR1 is SGHKS and CDR2 YYEKEE (reference sequence). V was pared by 3 bases and J by 5 bases, with 8 bases between. CDR3 nucleotides: TGTGCCAGCAGCTCTCTCGGGGAGACCCAGTACTTC. It is translated as CASSSLGETQYF.